Listed below are T cell receptor beta chains from one sample, sequenced in a study of blood T cell repertoires in COVID-19. Libraries were prepared by immunoSEQ multiplex PCR; TCRdb keeps only in-frame clonotypes and omits some of them. The sample lists a few hundred thousand clones, approximately 90% occurring once. Sequences were obtained from peripheral blood. The receptor set was obtained from a woman under 30 who had recovered from COVID-19. Both conserved end residues are part of each CDR3. Each record gives: V gene, J gene, CDR3 protein.

v_call: TRBV29-1; j_call: TRBJ2-1; cdr3_aa: CSVTDTSSYNEQFF
v_call: TRBV9; j_call: TRBJ1-4; cdr3_aa: CASGLTANNEKLFF
v_call: TRBV5-4; j_call: TRBJ2-1; cdr3_aa: CASSPGLAGVNEQFF
v_call: TRBV4-2; j_call: TRBJ2-3; cdr3_aa: CASSVQELAASTDTQYF
v_call: TRBV4-1; j_call: TRBJ1-3; cdr3_aa: CASSVRRSGNTIYF
v_call: TRBV7-2; j_call: TRBJ2-1; cdr3_aa: CASSPPSGFYNEQFF
v_call: TRBV7-2; j_call: TRBJ2-1; cdr3_aa: CASSYPDGLEQFF
v_call: TRBV20-1; j_call: TRBJ2-3; cdr3_aa: CSASMTSGTDTQYF
v_call: TRBV4-1; j_call: TRBJ1-1; cdr3_aa: CASRQGEKNTEAFF
v_call: TRBV14; j_call: TRBJ2-1; cdr3_aa: CASSQATGYNEQFF
v_call: TRBV28; j_call: TRBJ1-4; cdr3_aa: CASSLRGIGEKLFF
v_call: TRBV5-6; j_call: TRBJ1-1; cdr3_aa: CASSLVGRSTEAFF
v_call: TRBV7-2; j_call: TRBJ2-1; cdr3_aa: CASSLTISRLEQFF
v_call: TRBV9; j_call: TRBJ2-1; cdr3_aa: CASSVAEGSYNEQFF
v_call: TRBV6-1; j_call: TRBJ1-5; cdr3_aa: CASSETGYSNQPQHF
v_call: TRBV7-2; j_call: TRBJ2-7; cdr3_aa: CASSTRQGYEQYF
v_call: TRBV7-9; j_call: TRBJ2-1; cdr3_aa: CASSLPAGGSYNEQFF
v_call: TRBV12-3/TRBV12-4; j_call: TRBJ2-3; cdr3_aa: CASRPIRDTQYF
v_call: TRBV7-9; j_call: TRBJ2-5; cdr3_aa: CASSLVPDRNQETQYF
v_call: TRBV5-6; j_call: TRBJ2-3; cdr3_aa: CASSWGRDSNTQYF
v_call: TRBV2; j_call: TRBJ1-3; cdr3_aa: CASRGQGSGNTIYF
v_call: TRBV7-8; j_call: TRBJ2-1; cdr3_aa: CASSFALAWGEQFF
v_call: TRBV19; j_call: TRBJ1-2; cdr3_aa: CASSIRSNTAGDGYTF
v_call: TRBV7-9; j_call: TRBJ2-2; cdr3_aa: CASSLAGVTGELFF
v_call: TRBV11-2; j_call: TRBJ1-1; cdr3_aa: CASRWGLYTEAFF
v_call: TRBV19; j_call: TRBJ2-3; cdr3_aa: CASKGRGTSTDTQYF
v_call: TRBV4-3; j_call: TRBJ1-6; cdr3_aa: CASSLNYGSPLHF
v_call: TRBV9; j_call: TRBJ2-2; cdr3_aa: CASSVSGKNTGELFF
v_call: TRBV12-3/TRBV12-4; j_call: TRBJ2-3; cdr3_aa: CASALAPPDTQYF
v_call: TRBV4-1; j_call: TRBJ1-2; cdr3_aa: CASSQAKDRGFYGYTF
v_call: TRBV30; j_call: TRBJ2-7; cdr3_aa: CAWSVRRAGGSYEQYF
v_call: TRBV9; j_call: TRBJ1-5; cdr3_aa: CASSAGGAGQPQHF
v_call: TRBV9; j_call: TRBJ1-1; cdr3_aa: CASSPRGGPTEAFF
v_call: TRBV18; j_call: TRBJ1-4; cdr3_aa: CASSPAVPYEKLFF
v_call: TRBV2; j_call: TRBJ2-6; cdr3_aa: CASMYGSSGANVLTF
v_call: TRBV9; j_call: TRBJ2-7; cdr3_aa: CASSVGQGFFYEQYF
v_call: TRBV7-2; j_call: TRBJ1-5; cdr3_aa: CASSLNGRQINQPQHF
v_call: TRBV7-9; j_call: TRBJ1-2; cdr3_aa: CASSLGGSEGYTF
v_call: TRBV27; j_call: TRBJ1-1; cdr3_aa: CASSLAPLNTEAFF
v_call: TRBV28; j_call: TRBJ2-3; cdr3_aa: CASSPTGWGTDTQYF